The T cell receptor (beta chain) under discussion was sequenced for a study of T cells after yellow fever vaccination. Study results and limitations: Most clones from primary vaccination resurfaced after the booster (around 95% CD4, over 75% CD8). Of the clonotypes, a small share occurred in both CD4 and CD8 compartments.

The J segment lost 6 bases and the V segment lost 3 bases, leaving 10 bases of the junction unmatched. The CDR3 covers 16 residues. Germline CDR1 is SEHNR and CDR2 is FQNEAQ (reference sequence). TCR cDNA was made by 5'RACE template switching, adding a universal primer site and UMIs. TCRdb ran MiXCR on the 5' RACE reads and lists one entry per CDR3 protein. Of a few hundred thousand distinct CDR3 sequences listed, around 17% were seen once; the top ten hold 17%. Regarding this clonotype: Its antigen is not identified.

The rearrangement uses TRBV7-9 and TRBJ1-4; 7 positions match TRBD1. The TCR was taken from a man aged 18 to 29 who received the YFV17D yellow fever vaccine. The specimen comprised PBMCs, sampled more than 4 days after the first yellow fever vaccination. The CDR3 nucleotides read TGTGCCAGCAGCTTGAGGACAGGAGAACTCGATGAAAAACTGTTTTTT. This gives the protein CASSLRTGELDEKLFF.